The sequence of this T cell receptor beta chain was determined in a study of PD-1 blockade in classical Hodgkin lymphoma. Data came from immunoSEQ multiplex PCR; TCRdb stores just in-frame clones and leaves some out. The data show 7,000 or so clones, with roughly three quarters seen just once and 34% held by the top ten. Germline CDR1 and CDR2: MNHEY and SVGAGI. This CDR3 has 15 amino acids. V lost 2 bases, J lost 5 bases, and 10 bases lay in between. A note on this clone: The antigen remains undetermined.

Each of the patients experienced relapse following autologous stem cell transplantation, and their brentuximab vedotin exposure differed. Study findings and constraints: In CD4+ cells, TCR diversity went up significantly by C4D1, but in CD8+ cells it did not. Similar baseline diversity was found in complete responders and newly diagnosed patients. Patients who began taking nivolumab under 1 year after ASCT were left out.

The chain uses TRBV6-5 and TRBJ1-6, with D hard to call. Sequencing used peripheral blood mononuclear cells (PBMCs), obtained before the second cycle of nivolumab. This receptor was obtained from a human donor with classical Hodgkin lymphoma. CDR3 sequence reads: CASSYGQENNSPLHF. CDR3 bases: TGTGCCAGCAGTTACGGGCAGGAAAATAATTCACCCCTCCACTTT.